This T cell receptor (beta chain) was found in a study of blood T cell repertoires in COVID-19. Method: immunoSEQ multiplex PCR; TCRdb's copy keeps in-frame clones and lacks some. Among 200,000 to 250,000 clones listed, 86% were seen once. Patients in Seattle were enrolled during active infection, then followed longitudinally. J lost 4 bases, V lost 3 bases, and 8 bases had no gene match. Germline V gene data show CDR1 as SNHLY and CDR2 as FYNNEI. The CDR3 runs 15 residues. Sequenced: peripheral blood. This chain connects TRBV2 to TRBJ1-2; 7 positions match TRBD1. The receptor comes from a woman in her fifties or sixties with COVID-19, enrolled during active disease. CDR3 bases: TGTGCCAGCAGTGACCCGGGACAGATGAGCTATGGCTACACCTTC. It yields the protein CASSDPGQMSYGYTF.